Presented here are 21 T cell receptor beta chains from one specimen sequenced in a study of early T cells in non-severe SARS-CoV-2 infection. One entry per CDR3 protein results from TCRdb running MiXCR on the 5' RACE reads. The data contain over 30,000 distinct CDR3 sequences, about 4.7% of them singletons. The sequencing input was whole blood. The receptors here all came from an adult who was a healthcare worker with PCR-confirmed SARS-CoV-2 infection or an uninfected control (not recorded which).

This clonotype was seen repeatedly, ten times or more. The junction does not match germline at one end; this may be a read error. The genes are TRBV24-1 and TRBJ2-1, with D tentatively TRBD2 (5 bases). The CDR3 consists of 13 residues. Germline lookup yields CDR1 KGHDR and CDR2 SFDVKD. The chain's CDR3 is CATSDSDYHEQFF. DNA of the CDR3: TGTGCCACCAGTGATTCTGACTACCATGAGCAGTTCTTC.

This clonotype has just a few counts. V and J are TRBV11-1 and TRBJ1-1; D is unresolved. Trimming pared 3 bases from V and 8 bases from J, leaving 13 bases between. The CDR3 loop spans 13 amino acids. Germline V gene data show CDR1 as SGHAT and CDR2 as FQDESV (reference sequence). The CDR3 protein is CASSFALRREAFF. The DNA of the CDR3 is TGTGCCAGCAGCTTCGCTTTGCGCAGGGAAGCTTTCTTT.

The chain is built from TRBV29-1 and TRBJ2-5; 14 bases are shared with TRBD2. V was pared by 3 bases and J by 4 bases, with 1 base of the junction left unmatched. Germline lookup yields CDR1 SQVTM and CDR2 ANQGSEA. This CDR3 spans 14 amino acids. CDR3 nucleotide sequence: TGCAGCGTTGACGGGACTAGCGGGGGAGAGACCCAGTACTTC. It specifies CSVDGTSGGETQYF. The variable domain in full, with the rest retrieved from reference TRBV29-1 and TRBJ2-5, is SAVISQKPSRDICQRGTSLTIQCQVDSQVTMMFWYRQQPGQSLTLIATANQGSEATYESGFVIDKFPISRPNLTFSTLTVSNMSPEDSSIYLCSVDGTSGGETQYFGPGTRLLVL.

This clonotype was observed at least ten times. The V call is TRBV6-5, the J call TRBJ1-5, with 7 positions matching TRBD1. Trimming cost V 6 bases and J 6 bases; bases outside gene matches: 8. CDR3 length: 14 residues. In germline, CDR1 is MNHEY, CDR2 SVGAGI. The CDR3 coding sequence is TGTGCCAGCAGCCGAGACAGGGTGGCTCAGCCCCAGCATTTT. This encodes CASSRDRVAQPQHF.

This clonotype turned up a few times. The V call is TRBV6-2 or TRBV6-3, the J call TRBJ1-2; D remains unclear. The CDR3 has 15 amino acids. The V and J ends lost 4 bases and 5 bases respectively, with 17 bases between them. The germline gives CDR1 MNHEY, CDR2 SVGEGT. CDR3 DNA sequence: TGTGCCAGCAGTTCCCCGGCCATTATGGGGTATGGCTACACCTTC. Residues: CASSSPAIMGYGYTF.

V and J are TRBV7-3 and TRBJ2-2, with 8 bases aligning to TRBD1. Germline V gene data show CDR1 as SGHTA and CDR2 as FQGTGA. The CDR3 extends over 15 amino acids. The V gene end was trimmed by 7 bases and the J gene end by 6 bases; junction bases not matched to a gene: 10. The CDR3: CASTPTGGLAGELFF. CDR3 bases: TGTGCCAGCACTCCCACAGGGGGTTTGGCCGGGGAGCTGTTTTTT.

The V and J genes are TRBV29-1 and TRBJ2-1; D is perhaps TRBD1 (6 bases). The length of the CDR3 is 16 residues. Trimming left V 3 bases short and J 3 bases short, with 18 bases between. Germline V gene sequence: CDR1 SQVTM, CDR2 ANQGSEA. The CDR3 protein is CSVDPQGINGYNEQFF. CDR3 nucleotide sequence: TGCAGCGTTGACCCCCAGGGGATCAACGGCTACAATGAGCAGTTCTTC.

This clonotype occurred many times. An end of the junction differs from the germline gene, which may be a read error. CDR3 DNA: TGTGCCAGCATTGAATCGGGGACTGAAGCTTTCTTT. It encodes CASIESGTEAFF. The rearrangement uses TRBV6-1 and TRBJ1-1, with D unclear. CDR1 and CDR2 from the germline V gene are MNHNS and SASEGT. The CDR3 runs to 12 residues.

CDR3 residues: CASSPHRRGYGYTF. For the CDR3, the DNA is TGTGCCAGCAGCCCGCACAGGAGAGGCTATGGCTACACCTTC. V is TRBV5-7 and J is TRBJ1-2; tentatively, D is TRBD1 (5 bases). TRBV5-7 is reported as an ORF; its role is uncertain. Trimming left V 4 bases short and J 4 bases short, with 14 bases between. This CDR3 contains 14 residues.

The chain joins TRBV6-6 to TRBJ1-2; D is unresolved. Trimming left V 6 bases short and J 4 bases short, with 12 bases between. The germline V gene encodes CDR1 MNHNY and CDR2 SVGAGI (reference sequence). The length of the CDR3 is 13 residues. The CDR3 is CASSPIGSYGYTF. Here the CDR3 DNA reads TGTGCCAGCAGCCCTATTGGAAGCTATGGCTACACCTTC.

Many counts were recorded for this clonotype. CDR3 bases: TGTGCCAGCAGCTTAGTGACCCAGGCGGATACGCAGTATTTT. Its translation: CASSLVTQADTQYF. The rearrangement uses TRBV7-2 and TRBJ2-3, with D uncertain. Per the germline V gene, CDR1 is SGHTA and CDR2 is FQGNSA. The V gene lost 1 base and the J gene lost 6 bases, with 11 bases spanning the gap. The CDR3 has 14 residues. The full variable domain, in which reference TRBV7-2 and TRBJ2-3 provide the parts outside the CDR3, is GAGVSQSPSNKVTEKGKDVELRCDPISGHTALYWYRQSLGQGLEFLIYFQGNSAPDKSGLPSDRFSAERTGGSVSTLTIQRTQQEDSAVYLCASSLVTQADTQYFGPGTRLTVL.

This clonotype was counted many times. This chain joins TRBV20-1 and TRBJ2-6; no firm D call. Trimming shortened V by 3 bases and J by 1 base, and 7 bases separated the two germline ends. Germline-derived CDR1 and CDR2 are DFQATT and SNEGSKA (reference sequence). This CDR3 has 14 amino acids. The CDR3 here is CSASPRSGANVLTF. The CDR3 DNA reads TGCAGTGCTAGCCCCCGATCTGGGGCCAACGTCCTGACTTTC.

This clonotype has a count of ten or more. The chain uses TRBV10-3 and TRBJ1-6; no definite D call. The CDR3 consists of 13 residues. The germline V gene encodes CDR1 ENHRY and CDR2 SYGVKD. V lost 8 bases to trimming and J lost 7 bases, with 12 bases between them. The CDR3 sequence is CAIQDNSNSPLHF. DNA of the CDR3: TGTGCCATCCAAGATAATTCCAATTCACCCCTCCACTTT.

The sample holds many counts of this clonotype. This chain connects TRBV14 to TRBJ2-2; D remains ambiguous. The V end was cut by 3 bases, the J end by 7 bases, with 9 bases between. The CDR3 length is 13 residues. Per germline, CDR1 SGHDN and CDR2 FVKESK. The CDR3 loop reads CASSQAVGGELFF. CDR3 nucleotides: TGTGCCAGCAGCCAGGCCGTGGGCGGGGAGCTGTTTTTT.

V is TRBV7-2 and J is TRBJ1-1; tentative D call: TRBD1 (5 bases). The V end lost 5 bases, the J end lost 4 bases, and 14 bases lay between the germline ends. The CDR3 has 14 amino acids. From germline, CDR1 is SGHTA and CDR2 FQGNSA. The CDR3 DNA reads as TGTGCCAGCAGCCCGAGGTCGGGGCCCACTGAAGCTTTCTTT. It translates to CASSPRSGPTEAFF.

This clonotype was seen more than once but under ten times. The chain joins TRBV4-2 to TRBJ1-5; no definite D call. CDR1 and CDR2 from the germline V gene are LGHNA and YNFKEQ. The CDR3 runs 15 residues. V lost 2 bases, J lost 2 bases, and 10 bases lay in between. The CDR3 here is CASSQYGGGNQPQHF. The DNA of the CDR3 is TGTGCCAGCAGCCAATACGGCGGGGGCAATCAGCCCCAGCATTTT.

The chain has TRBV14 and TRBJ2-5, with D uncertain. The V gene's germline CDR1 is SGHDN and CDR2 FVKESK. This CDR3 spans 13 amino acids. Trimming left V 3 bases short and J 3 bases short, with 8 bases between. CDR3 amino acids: CASSQPGKETQYF. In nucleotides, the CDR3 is TGTGCCAGCAGCCAGCCCGGTAAAGAGACCCAGTACTTC.

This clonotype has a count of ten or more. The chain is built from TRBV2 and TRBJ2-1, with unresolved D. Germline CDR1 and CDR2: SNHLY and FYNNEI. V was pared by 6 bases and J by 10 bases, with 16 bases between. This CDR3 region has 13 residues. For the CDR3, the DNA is TGTGCCAGCAGCTATACCACCAGTGCAGAGCAGTTCTTC. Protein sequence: CASSYTTSAEQFF. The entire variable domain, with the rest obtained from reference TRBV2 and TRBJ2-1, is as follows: EPEVTQTPSHQVTQMGQEVILRCVPISNHLYFYWYRQILGQKVEFLVSFYNNEISEKSEIFDDQFSVERPDGSNFTLKIRSTKLEDSAMYFCASSYTTSAEQFFGPGTRLTVL.

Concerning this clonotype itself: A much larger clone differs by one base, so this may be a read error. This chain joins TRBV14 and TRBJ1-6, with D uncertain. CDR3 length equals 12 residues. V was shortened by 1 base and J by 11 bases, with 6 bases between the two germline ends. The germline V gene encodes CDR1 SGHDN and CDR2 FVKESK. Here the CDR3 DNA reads TGTGCCAGCAGCCAAGTCCTTCCACCCCTCCACTTT. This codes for CASSQVLPPLHF.

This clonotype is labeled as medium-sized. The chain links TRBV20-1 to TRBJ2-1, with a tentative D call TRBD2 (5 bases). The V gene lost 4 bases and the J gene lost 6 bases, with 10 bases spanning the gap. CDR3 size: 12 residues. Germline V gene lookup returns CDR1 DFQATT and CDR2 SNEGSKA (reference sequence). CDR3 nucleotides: TGCAGTGCTACCGAGACTATCAATGAGCAGTTCTTC. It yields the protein CSATETINEQFF.

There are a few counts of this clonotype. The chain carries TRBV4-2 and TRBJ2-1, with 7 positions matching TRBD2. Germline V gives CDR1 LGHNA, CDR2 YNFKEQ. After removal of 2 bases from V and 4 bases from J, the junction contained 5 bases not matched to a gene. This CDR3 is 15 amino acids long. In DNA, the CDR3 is TGTGCCAGCAGCCAAAGCGGGGAGGGGTACAATGAGCAGTTCTTC. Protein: CASSQSGEGYNEQFF.